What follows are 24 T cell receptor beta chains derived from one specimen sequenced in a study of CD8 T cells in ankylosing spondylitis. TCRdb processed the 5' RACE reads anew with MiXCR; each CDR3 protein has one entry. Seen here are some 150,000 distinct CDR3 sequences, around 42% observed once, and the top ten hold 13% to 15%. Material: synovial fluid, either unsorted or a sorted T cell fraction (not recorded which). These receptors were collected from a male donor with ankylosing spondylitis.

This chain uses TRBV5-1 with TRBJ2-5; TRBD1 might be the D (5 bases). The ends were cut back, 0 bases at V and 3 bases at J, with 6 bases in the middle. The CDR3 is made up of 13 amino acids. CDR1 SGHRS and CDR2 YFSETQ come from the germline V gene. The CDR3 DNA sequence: TGCGCCAGCAGCTTGGACAGGAAAGAGACCCAGTACTTC. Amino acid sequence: CASSLDRKETQYF.

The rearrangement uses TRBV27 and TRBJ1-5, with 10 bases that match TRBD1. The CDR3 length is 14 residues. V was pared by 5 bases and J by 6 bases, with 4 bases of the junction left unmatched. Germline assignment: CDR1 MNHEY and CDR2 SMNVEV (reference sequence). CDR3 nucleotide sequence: TGTGCCAGCAGTCCCGGGACAGGGGTTCAGCCCCAGCATTTT. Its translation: CASSPGTGVQPQHF.

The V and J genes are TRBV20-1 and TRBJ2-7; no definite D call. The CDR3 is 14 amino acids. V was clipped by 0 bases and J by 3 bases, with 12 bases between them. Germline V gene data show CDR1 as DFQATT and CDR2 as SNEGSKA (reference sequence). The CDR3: CSARDPSTHYEQYF. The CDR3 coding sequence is TGCAGTGCTAGAGATCCTAGTACGCACTACGAGCAGTACTTC.

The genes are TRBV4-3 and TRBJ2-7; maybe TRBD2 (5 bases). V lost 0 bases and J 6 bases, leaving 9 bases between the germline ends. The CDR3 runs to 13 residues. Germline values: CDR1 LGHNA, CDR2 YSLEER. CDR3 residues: CASSQERGLEQYF. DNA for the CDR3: TGCGCCAGCAGCCAAGAGAGAGGGCTCGAGCAGTACTTC.

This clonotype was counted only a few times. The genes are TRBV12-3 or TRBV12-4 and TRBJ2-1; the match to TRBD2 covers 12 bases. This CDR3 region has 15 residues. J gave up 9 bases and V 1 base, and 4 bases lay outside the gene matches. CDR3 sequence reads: CASSLEASGRGEQFF. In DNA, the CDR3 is TGTGCCAGCAGTTTAGAAGCTAGCGGGAGGGGTGAGCAGTTCTTC.

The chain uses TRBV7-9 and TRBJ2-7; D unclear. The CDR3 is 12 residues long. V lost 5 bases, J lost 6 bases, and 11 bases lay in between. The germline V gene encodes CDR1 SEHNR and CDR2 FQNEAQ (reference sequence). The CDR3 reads CASSRVWSEQYF. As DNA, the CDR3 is TGTGCCAGCAGCCGGGTTTGGTCCGAGCAGTACTTC.

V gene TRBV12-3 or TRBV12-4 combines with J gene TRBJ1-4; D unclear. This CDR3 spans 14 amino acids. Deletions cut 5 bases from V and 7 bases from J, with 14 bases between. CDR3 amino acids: CASSGGSGLEKLFF. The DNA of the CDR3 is TGTGCCAGCAGTGGCGGCAGCGGGCTTGAAAAACTGTTTTTT.

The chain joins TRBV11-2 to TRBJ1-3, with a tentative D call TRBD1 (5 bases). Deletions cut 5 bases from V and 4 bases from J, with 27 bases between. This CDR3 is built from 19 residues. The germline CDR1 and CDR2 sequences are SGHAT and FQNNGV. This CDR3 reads CASSTPGLRTPFSGNTIYF. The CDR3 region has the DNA TGTGCCAGCAGCACCCCGGGACTTCGTACTCCCTTTTCCGGAAACACCATATATTTT.

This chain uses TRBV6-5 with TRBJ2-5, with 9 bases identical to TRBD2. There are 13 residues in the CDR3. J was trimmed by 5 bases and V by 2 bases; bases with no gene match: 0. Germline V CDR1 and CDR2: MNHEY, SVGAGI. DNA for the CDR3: TGTGCCAGCAGTTACGGACTAGCGGAGACCCAGTACTTC. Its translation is CASSYGLAETQYF.

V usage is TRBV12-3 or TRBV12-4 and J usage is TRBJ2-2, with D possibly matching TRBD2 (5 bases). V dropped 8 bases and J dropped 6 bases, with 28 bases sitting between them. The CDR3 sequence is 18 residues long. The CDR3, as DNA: TGTGCCAGCCATACCGGCGACTACCCCAACGCCTCCCCCGGGGAGCTGTTTTTT. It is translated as CASHTGDYPNASPGELFF.

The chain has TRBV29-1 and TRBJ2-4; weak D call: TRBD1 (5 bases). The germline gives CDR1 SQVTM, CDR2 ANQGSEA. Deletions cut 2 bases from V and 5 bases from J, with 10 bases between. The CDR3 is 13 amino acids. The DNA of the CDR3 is TGCAGCGTTGAATTAGTGACAGAAAACATTCAGTACTTC. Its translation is CSVELVTENIQYF. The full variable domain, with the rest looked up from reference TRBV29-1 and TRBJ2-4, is SAVISQKPSRDICQRGTSLTIQCQVDSQVTMMFWYRQQPGQSLTLIATANQGSEATYESGFVIDKFPISRPNLTFSTLTVSNMSPEDSSIYLCSVELVTENIQYFGAGTRLSVL.

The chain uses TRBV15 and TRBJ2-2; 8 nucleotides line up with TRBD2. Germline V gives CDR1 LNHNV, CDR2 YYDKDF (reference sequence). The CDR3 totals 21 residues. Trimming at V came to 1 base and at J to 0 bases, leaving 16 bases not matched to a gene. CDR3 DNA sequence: TGTGCCACCAGCAGAGCCGAGCTAGCGGGTCGAAGTTTCCCGAACACCGGGGAGCTGTTTTTT. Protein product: CATSRAELAGRSFPNTGELFF.

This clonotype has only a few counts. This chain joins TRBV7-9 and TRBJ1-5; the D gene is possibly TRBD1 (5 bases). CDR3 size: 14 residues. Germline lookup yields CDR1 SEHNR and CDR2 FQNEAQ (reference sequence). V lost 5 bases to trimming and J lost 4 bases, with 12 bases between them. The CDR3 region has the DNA TGTGCCAGCAGCCGAACCCCAGGGAATCAGCCCCAGCATTTT. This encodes CASSRTPGNQPQHF.

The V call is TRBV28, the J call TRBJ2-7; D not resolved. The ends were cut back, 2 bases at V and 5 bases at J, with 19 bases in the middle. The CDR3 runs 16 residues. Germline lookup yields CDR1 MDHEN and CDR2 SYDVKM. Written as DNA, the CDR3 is TGTGCCAGCAGTTTAACAGTCCCCTCGAGTCGCCACGAGCAGTACTTC. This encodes CASSLTVPSSRHEQYF.

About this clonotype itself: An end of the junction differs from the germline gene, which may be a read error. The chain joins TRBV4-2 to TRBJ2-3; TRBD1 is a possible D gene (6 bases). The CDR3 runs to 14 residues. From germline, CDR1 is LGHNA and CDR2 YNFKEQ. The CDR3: CASSQLMTGDTLYF. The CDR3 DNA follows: TGTGCCAGCAGCCAACTCATGACAGGAGATACGCTGTATTTT.

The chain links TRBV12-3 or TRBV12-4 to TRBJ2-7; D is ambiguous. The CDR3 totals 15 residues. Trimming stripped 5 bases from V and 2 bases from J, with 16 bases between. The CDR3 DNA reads TGTGCCAGCAGTCCCGTCCGGCGAGAGCCCTACGAGCAGTACTTC. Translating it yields CASSPVRREPYEQYF.

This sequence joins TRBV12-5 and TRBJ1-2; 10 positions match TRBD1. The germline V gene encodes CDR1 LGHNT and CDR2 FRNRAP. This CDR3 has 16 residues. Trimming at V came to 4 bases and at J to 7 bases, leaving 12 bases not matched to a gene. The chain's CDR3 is CASGSPLKDRGLGYTF. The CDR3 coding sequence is TGTGCTAGTGGTTCCCCCTTAAAAGACAGGGGGCTTGGCTACACCTTC. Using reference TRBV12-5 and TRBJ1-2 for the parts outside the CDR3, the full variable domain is DARVTQTPRHKVTEMGQEVTMRCQPILGHNTVFWYRQTMMQGLELLAYFRNRAPLDDSGMPKDRFSAEMPDATLATLKIQPSEPRDSAVYFCASGSPLKDRGLGYTFGSGTRLTVV.

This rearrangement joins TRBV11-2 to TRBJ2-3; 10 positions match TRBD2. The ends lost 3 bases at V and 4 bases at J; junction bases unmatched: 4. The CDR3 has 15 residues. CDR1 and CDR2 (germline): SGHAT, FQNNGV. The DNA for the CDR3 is TGTGCCAGCAGCTTCGTAGCGGGAGGCGCAGATACGCAGTATTTT. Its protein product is CASSFVAGGADTQYF.

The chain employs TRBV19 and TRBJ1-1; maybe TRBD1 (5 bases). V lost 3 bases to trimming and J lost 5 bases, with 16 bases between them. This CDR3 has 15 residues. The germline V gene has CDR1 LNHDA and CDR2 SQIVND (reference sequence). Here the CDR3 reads CASSISIGTGTEAFF. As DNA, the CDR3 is TGTGCCAGTAGTATCTCCATTGGGACCGGGACTGAAGCTTTCTTT.

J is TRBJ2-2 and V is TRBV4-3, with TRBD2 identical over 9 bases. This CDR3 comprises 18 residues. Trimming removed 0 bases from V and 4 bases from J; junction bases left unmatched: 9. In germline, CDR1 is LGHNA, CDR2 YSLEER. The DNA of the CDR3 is TGCGCCAGCAGCCAAGATCGTTTGGCGGGAGGGACCACCGGGGAGCTGTTTTTT. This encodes CASSQDRLAGGTTGELFF.

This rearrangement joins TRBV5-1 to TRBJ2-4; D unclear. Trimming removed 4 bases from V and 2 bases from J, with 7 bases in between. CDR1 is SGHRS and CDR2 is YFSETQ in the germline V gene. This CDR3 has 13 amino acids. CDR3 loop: CASSPAPKNIQYF. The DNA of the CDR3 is TGCGCCAGCAGCCCCGCGCCCAAAAACATTCAGTACTTC.

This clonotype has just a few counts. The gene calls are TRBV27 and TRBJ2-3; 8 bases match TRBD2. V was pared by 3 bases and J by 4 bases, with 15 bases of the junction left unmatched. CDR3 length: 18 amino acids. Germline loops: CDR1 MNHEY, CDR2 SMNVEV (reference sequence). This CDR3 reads CASSLDLLAANEPDTQYF. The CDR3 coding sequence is TGTGCCAGCAGTTTGGACTTACTAGCGGCGAACGAACCAGATACGCAGTATTTT.

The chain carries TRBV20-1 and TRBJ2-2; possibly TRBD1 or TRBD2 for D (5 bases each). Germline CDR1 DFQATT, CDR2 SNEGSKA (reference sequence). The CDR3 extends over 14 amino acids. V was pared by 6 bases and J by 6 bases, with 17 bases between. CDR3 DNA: TGCAGTGCCCGGGACGGACCAGAGGCCGGGGAGCTGTTTTTT. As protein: CSARDGPEAGELFF.

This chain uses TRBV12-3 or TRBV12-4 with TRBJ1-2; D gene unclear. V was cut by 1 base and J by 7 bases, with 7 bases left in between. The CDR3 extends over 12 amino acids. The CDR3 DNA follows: TGTGCCAGCAGTTTAGGAGGGCTTGGCTACACCTTC. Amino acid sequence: CASSLGGLGYTF.